The rows below give T cell receptor beta chains drawn from one sample of a study of T-cell memory formation after mild COVID-19. TCRdb reanalysed the 5' RACE reads using MiXCR and keeps one entry per CDR3 protein. The sample records approximately 290,000 distinct CDR3 sequences, around 8% being singletons. The specimen sequenced was PBMCs or a T cell subset sorted from them (not recorded which). The receptors were gathered from a man between 18 and 29 years old who had mild COVID-19 (a few samples of this study predate the infection). Cell type and time point are not known. Each CDR3 is given with its conserved first and last residue. Each record gives: CDR3 protein, CDR3 DNA, D gene, clone size, V gene, J gene. The D gene is left open where the match is weak. Clone size is not always given. Where it is, it says once, few, many or a class for expanded clones.

CDR3: CASSRVWDRANEQFF
DNA: TGTGCCAGCAGCCGAGTCTGGGACAGGGCGAATGAGCAGTTCTTC
D: TRBD1
size: few
V: TRBV14
J: TRBJ2-1

CDR3: CASILGSEQFF
DNA: TGTGCCAGCATTCTGGGGAGCGAGCAGTTCTTC
D: .
size: .
V: TRBV12-3/TRBV12-4
J: TRBJ2-1

CDR3: CASRITGLTEAFF
DNA: TGTGCCAGCAGGATTACAGGGCTCACTGAAGCTTTCTTT
D: .
size: many
V: TRBV12-3/TRBV12-4
J: TRBJ1-1

CDR3: CASSLKGGRWETQYF
DNA: TGTGCCAGCAGCTTAAAGGGGGGCCGATGGGAGACCCAGTACTTC
D: .
size: many
V: TRBV7-3
J: TRBJ2-5

CDR3: CASSLGTGGLPVQYF
DNA: TGCGCCAGCAGCTTAGGGACAGGGGGGCTCCCGGTTCAGTACTTC
D: TRBD1
size: many
V: TRBV5-1
J: TRBJ2-4

CDR3: CSAPEGVGQGAFF
DNA: TGCAGTGCACCCGAGGGGGTGGGACAGGGGGCTTTCTTT
D: TRBD1
size: few
V: TRBV20-1
J: TRBJ1-1

CDR3: CASSDGTSGTYEQYF
DNA: TGTGCCAGCAGTGACGGGACTAGCGGGACCTACGAGCAGTACTTC
D: TRBD2
size: few
V: TRBV6-2/TRBV6-3
J: TRBJ2-7

CDR3: CASSLQGLSRETQYF
DNA: TGCGCCAGCAGCTTACAGGGCCTTAGTAGAGAGACCCAGTACTTC
D: .
size: many
V: TRBV5-1
J: TRBJ2-5

CDR3: CASMRGETQYF
DNA: TGTGCCAGCATGAGGGGAGAGACCCAGTACTTC
D: .
size: many
V: TRBV6-6
J: TRBJ2-5

CDR3: CASSVTHYNEQFF
DNA: TGTGCCAGTAGTGTGACCCACTACAATGAGCAGTTCTTC
D: .
size: .
V: TRBV19
J: TRBJ2-1

CDR3: CASSYPVGPRSTDTQYF
DNA: TGTGCCAGCAGTTACCCCGTGGGACCACGTAGCACAGATACGCAGTATTTT
D: .
size: many
V: TRBV6-6
J: TRBJ2-3

CDR3: CASSEVLVPFGYTF
DNA: TGTGCCAGCAGTGAAGTTCTGGTACCCTTTGGCTACACCTTC
D: .
size: few
V: TRBV6-1
J: TRBJ1-2

CDR3: CASSLSGPSSYEQYF
DNA: TGTGCCAGCAGCCTTAGCGGGCCGAGCTCCTACGAGCAGTACTTC
D: TRBD2
size: .
V: TRBV5-6
J: TRBJ2-7

CDR3: CASSPDLGGTQYF
DNA: TGTGCCAGCAGCCCGGATCTAGGTGGGACCCAGTACTTC
D: .
size: few
V: TRBV7-9
J: TRBJ2-5

CDR3: CASSYGGVQNIQYF
DNA: TGTGCCAGCAGTTACGGCGGTGTCCAAAACATTCAGTACTTC
D: .
size: .
V: TRBV6-5
J: TRBJ2-4

CDR3: CASSVNRGSYNEQFF
DNA: TGCGCCAGCAGCGTGAACAGGGGCTCCTACAATGAGCAGTTCTTC
D: TRBD1
size: many
V: TRBV5-1
J: TRBJ2-1

CDR3: CASSLALAGVNNEQFF
DNA: TGTGCCAGCAGCTTAGCCTTAGCGGGCGTGAACAATGAGCAGTTCTTC
D: TRBD2
size: .
V: TRBV11-1
J: TRBJ2-1

CDR3: CASSPPTSGANVLTF
DNA: TGCGCCAGCAGCCCCCCTACCTCTGGGGCCAACGTCCTGACTTTC
D: .
size: few
V: TRBV5-1
J: TRBJ2-6

CDR3: CAIGSRDDQPQHF
DNA: TGTGCCATTGGCAGCAGGGACGATCAGCCCCAGCATTTT
D: .
size: .
V: TRBV10-3
J: TRBJ1-5

CDR3: CASSVRDRAADTQYF
DNA: TGTGCCAGCAGCGTACGGGACAGGGCCGCAGATACGCAGTATTTT
D: TRBD1
size: few
V: TRBV5-6
J: TRBJ2-3

CDR3: CASRAVVSYNSPLHF
DNA: TGTGCCAGCAGAGCCGTAGTCTCCTATAATTCACCCCTCCACTTT
D: .
size: few
V: TRBV12-3/TRBV12-4
J: TRBJ1-6

CDR3: CASSQATGDEQYF
DNA: TGCGCCAGCAGCCAAGCCACAGGGGACGAGCAGTACTTC
D: TRBD1
size: few
V: TRBV4-1
J: TRBJ2-7

CDR3: CASSSGQGRETQYF
DNA: TGCGCCAGCAGCTCCGGGCAGGGGAGAGAGACCCAGTACTTC
D: .
size: few
V: TRBV5-1
J: TRBJ2-5

CDR3: CASSLGVWTDPMNTEAFF
DNA: TGTGCCAGCAGTTTAGGGGTTTGGACAGACCCAATGAACACTGAAGCTTTCTTT
D: .
size: few
V: TRBV12-3/TRBV12-4
J: TRBJ1-1

CDR3: CASSPRGQGAYEQYF
DNA: TGTGCCAGCTCACCACGCGGACAGGGGGCTTACGAGCAGTACTTC
D: TRBD1
size: few
V: TRBV18
J: TRBJ2-7

CDR3: CASGPTEGNTGELFF
DNA: TGTGCTAGTGGCCCCACGGAGGGCAACACCGGGGAGCTGTTTTTT
D: .
size: many
V: TRBV12-5
J: TRBJ2-2

CDR3: CASSSTSGGYNEQFF
DNA: TGTGCCAGCAGCTCTACTAGCGGGGGTTACAATGAGCAGTTCTTC
D: TRBD2
size: many
V: TRBV7-8
J: TRBJ2-1

CDR3: CASSDQLGGYGYTF
DNA: TGTGCCAGCAGTGACCAGCTTGGTGGCTATGGCTACACCTTC
D: .
size: .
V: TRBV6-1
J: TRBJ1-2

CDR3: CASSPYDTGSTDTQYF
DNA: TGTGCCAGCAGCCCCTACGACACGGGGAGCACAGATACGCAGTATTTT
D: .
size: .
V: TRBV7-9
J: TRBJ2-3

CDR3: CASSFETGTYEQYF
DNA: TGTGCCAGCAGCTTTGAAACAGGAACCTACGAGCAGTACTTC
D: .
size: .
V: TRBV7-9
J: TRBJ2-7

CDR3: CASSFSQTSGAQNEQFF
DNA: TGCGCCAGCAGCTTTTCTCAGACTAGCGGGGCACAGAATGAGCAGTTCTTC
D: TRBD2
size: .
V: TRBV5-1
J: TRBJ2-1

CDR3: CASSYKGRPLDEKLFF
DNA: TGTGCCAGCAGTTACAAGGGGCGGCCTCTAGATGAAAAACTGTTTTTT
D: .
size: many
V: TRBV6-5
J: TRBJ1-4

CDR3: CATSDLPDRGGETQYF
DNA: TGTGCCACCAGTGATTTGCCCGACAGGGGTGGAGAGACCCAGTACTTC
D: TRBD1
size: many
V: TRBV24-1
J: TRBJ2-5

CDR3: CASSRGTLGHEQYF
DNA: TGTGCCAGCAGCCGCGGGACTTTGGGCCACGAGCAGTACTTC
D: .
size: .
V: TRBV14
J: TRBJ2-7

CDR3: CSARVGGVGYTF
DNA: TGCAGTGCTAGAGTTGGGGGAGTGGGCTACACCTTC
D: .
size: few
V: TRBV20-1
J: TRBJ1-2

CDR3: CASSWAGQGYEQYF
DNA: TGTGCCAGCAGTTGGGCGGGACAGGGGTACGAGCAGTACTTC
D: TRBD1
size: few
V: TRBV27
J: TRBJ2-7

CDR3: CASSFIGGFSGSGNTIYF
DNA: TGTGCCAGCAGTTTCATAGGGGGCTTTTCGGGCTCTGGAAACACCATATATTTT
D: TRBD1
size: many
V: TRBV12-3/TRBV12-4
J: TRBJ1-3

CDR3: CSASPVVTGELFF
DNA: TGCAGTGCTAGTCCTGTAGTCACCGGGGAGCTGTTTTTT
D: .
size: .
V: TRBV20-1
J: TRBJ2-2

CDR3: CASSLRRQGGLDEQFF
DNA: TGTGCCAGCAGCTTAAGGCGACAGGGGGGGTTAGATGAGCAGTTCTTC
D: TRBD1
size: few
V: TRBV7-9
J: TRBJ2-1

CDR3: CASSHGENTEAFF
DNA: TGCGCCAGCAGCCACGGGGAGAACACTGAAGCTTTCTTT
D: .
size: few
V: TRBV5-1
J: TRBJ1-1